The 24 T cell receptor beta chains presented below share a single source sample, sequenced in a study of Tregs in tolerant kidney transplant recipients. Using immunoSEQ multiplex PCR, the repertoire was profiled, and TCRdb retains in-frame clones only, with some absent. The repertoire consists of about 240,000 clones, with 80% to 85% occurring once and the leading ten covering around 0.61%. Sample: CD4+ T cells from blood. The receptor source for this set is a human donor in good health.

Worth noting for this clone: This specimen includes other DNA sequences encoding the same CDR3. The chain is built from TRBV25-1 and TRBJ2-6; D call uncertain. In germline, CDR1 is MGHDK, CDR2 SYGVNS. This CDR3 is built from 14 residues. V lost 11 bases and J lost 0, with 11 bases in between. This CDR3 reads CASTPPSGANVLTF. In DNA form, the CDR3 reads TGTGCCTCCACCCCCCCCTCTGGGGCCAACGTCCTGACTTTC. The variable domain in full, with the rest retrieved from reference TRBV25-1 and TRBJ2-6, is EADIYQTPRYLVIGTGKKITLECSQTMGHDKMYWYQQDPGMELHLIHYSYGVNSTEKGDLSSESTVSRIRTEHFPLTLESARPSHTSQYLCASTPPSGANVLTFGAGSRLTVL.

The V and J genes are TRBV11-2 and TRBJ2-3, with D unclear. Germline V CDR1 and CDR2: SGHAT, FQNNGV. The CDR3 extends over 17 amino acids. Trimming left V 5 bases short and J 4 bases short, with 22 bases between. CDR3 bases: TGTGCCAGCAGCAGAAACCGGGCCTCCGCCATTCCAGATACGCAGTATTTT. Translating it yields CASSRNRASAIPDTQYF.

The rearrangement links TRBV6-1 to TRBJ2-4; D remains unclear. This CDR3 is 14 amino acids long. V was shortened by 3 bases and J by 0 bases, with 6 bases between the two germline ends. Germline values: CDR1 MNHNS, CDR2 SASEGT. The CDR3 region has the DNA TGTGCCAGCAGTGAGGGGATAGCCAAAAACATTCAGTACTTC. Encoded protein: CASSEGIAKNIQYF.

The rearrangement links TRBV15 to TRBJ1-5; D possibly corresponds to TRBD1 (5 bases). Germline V gives CDR1 LNHNV, CDR2 YYDKDF (reference sequence). Deletions cut 5 bases from V and 2 bases from J, with 10 bases between. This CDR3 is built from 14 residues. The DNA of the CDR3 is TGTGCCACCAGCGAAAGAGGGGGCAATCAGCCCCAGCATTTT. Protein sequence: CATSERGGNQPQHF.

The chain is built from TRBV4-2 and TRBJ2-3; no clear D gene. V was trimmed by 3 bases and J by 6 bases, leaving 10 bases between them. Looked up from germline, CDR1 is LGHNA and CDR2 is YNFKEQ. CDR3 length: 13 residues. CDR3 protein: CASSHPLGDTQYF. The CDR3 region has the DNA TGTGCCAGCAGCCACCCCCTAGGGGATACGCAGTATTTT.

This clone was seen only a few times. The V call is TRBV12-5, the J call TRBJ2-1, with 9 bases identical to TRBD1. The CDR3 length is 16 residues. Germline trimming cut 4 bases from V and 1 base from J; bases unmatched to any gene: 5. Germline V gives CDR1 LGHNT, CDR2 FRNRAP. CDR3 amino acids: CASGWEGTGSYNEQFF. CDR3 in DNA: TGTGCTAGTGGTTGGGAAGGGACAGGGTCCTACAATGAGCAGTTCTTC.

V and J are TRBV7-2 and TRBJ1-4; possibly TRBD1 for D (6 bases). This CDR3 has 16 amino acids. CDR1 SGHTA and CDR2 FQGNSA come from the germline V gene. The V end lost 4 bases, the J end lost 6 bases, and 18 bases lay between the germline ends. CDR3 in amino acids: CASSYKSGALDEKLFF. DNA for the CDR3: TGTGCCAGCAGCTACAAGTCAGGGGCCCTGGATGAAAAACTGTTTTTT.

This clone was counted only a few times. The chain joins TRBV2 to TRBJ1-2, with 7 bases matching TRBD1. The germline gives CDR1 SNHLY, CDR2 FYNNEI. The V segment lost 6 bases and the J segment 1 base; nucleotides outside the gene matches: 5. This CDR3 comprises 14 residues. Written as DNA, the CDR3 is TGTGCCAGCAGGGGGGACAGCGGTAACTATGGCTACACCTTC. As protein: CASRGDSGNYGYTF. Together with reference TRBV2 and TRBJ1-2, the CDR3 gives the full variable domain: EPEVTQTPSHQVTQMGQEVILRCVPISNHLYFYWYRQILGQKVEFLVSFYNNEISEKSEIFDDQFSVERPDGSNFTLKIRSTKLEDSAMYFCASRGDSGNYGYTFGSGTRLTVV.

The chain links TRBV20-1 to TRBJ2-3; the D gene is possibly TRBD2 (5 bases). The germline gives CDR1 DFQATT, CDR2 SNEGSKA (reference sequence). Trimming took 7 bases from V and 8 from J, leaving 10 bases between them. The CDR3 sequence is 10 residues long. The CDR3 bases are TGCAGTGGGGAGTTTGGTACGCAGTATTTT. Residues: CSGEFGTQYF.

J is TRBJ2-3 and V is TRBV10-2, with D possibly TRBD1 on 5 matching bases. Trimming shortened V by 8 bases and J by 9 bases, and 15 bases separated the two germline ends. Germline-derived CDR1 and CDR2 are WSHSY and SAAADI. The CDR3 spans 12 residues. The CDR3 region has the DNA TGCGCCAGCCTCCTAGGGGCTGCAACGCAGTATTTT. Translation gives CASLLGAATQYF.

This clone was seen only once. This same CDR3 is encoded by further DNA sequences in the sample. The genes are TRBV30 and TRBJ1-5; D remains ambiguous. The germline CDR1 and CDR2 sequences are GTSNPN and SVGIG (reference sequence). The V gene lost 5 bases and the J gene lost 9 bases, with 23 bases spanning the gap. The CDR3 runs to 15 residues. The CDR3 protein is CAWSGSAVRKGPQHF. In DNA, the CDR3 is TGTGCCTGGTCCGGGTCGGCAGTGAGGAAAGGGCCCCAGCATTTT.

The CDR3 nucleotides read TGTGCCATCGTTTCCAAGGGGACCGGGGAGCTGTTTTTT. As protein: CAIVSKGTGELFF. This sequence joins TRBV6-1 and TRBJ2-2; TRBD1 is a possible D gene (5 bases). This CDR3 is built from 13 residues. Trimming cost V 10 bases and J 5 bases, with 14 bases left between them. CDR1 and CDR2 (germline): MNHNS, SASEGT.

This chain connects TRBV2 to TRBJ2-3, with 10 positions matching TRBD2. Looked up from germline, CDR1 is SNHLY and CDR2 is FYNNEI. The CDR3 has 16 residues. Trimming cost V 8 bases and J 2 bases; bases outside gene matches: 10. The CDR3: CASEGLATVYTDTQYF. The CDR3 nucleotides are TGTGCCAGCGAGGGACTAGCGACCGTTTACACAGATACGCAGTATTTT.

The genes are TRBV6-1 and TRBJ1-1; the D is unclear. The CDR3 is 12 residues long. Germline V gene sequence: CDR1 MNHNS, CDR2 SASEGT. Trimming left V 6 bases short and J 5 bases short, with 10 bases between. CDR3 protein: CASSAMGTEAFF. The CDR3 DNA is TGTGCCAGCAGCGCCATGGGGACTGAAGCTTTCTTT.

The chain employs TRBV19 and TRBJ2-7, with 10 positions matching TRBD1. J was trimmed by 4 bases and V by 7 bases; bases with no gene match: 7. The CDR3 extends over 14 amino acids. Per the germline V gene, CDR1 is LNHDA and CDR2 is SQIVND (reference sequence). The CDR3 nucleotides read TGTGCCAGTACCCGGACAGGGGGTGGGTACGAGCAGTACTTC. Translating it yields CASTRTGGGYEQYF.

The rearrangement uses TRBV9 and TRBJ2-7; 11 positions agree with TRBD2. Germline V lookup: CDR1 SGDLS, CDR2 YYNGEE. V lost 3 bases to trimming and J lost 7 bases; unmatched junction nucleotides: 6. This CDR3 has 14 amino acids. This CDR3 is CASSETSGAGEQYF. CDR3 in DNA: TGTGCCAGCAGCGAGACTAGCGGGGCGGGGGAGCAGTACTTC.

The V gene is TRBV5-4, the J gene TRBJ2-7; D may be TRBD2 (5 bases). V was pared by 3 bases and J by 5 bases, with 21 bases between. The CDR3 is 16 residues long. CDR1 is SGHNT, CDR2 YYREEE, per germline (reference sequence). The CDR3 region has the DNA TGTGCCAGCAGCTCTTTGGGGTTCGGGGTAGGTGACGAGCAGTACTTC. Residues: CASSSLGFGVGDEQYF.

The chain carries TRBV6-5 and TRBJ2-7; 8 bases are a match to TRBD1. Germline V lookup: CDR1 MNHEY, CDR2 SVGAGI. The CDR3 extends over 15 amino acids. The J segment lost 2 bases and the V segment lost 6 bases, leaving 9 bases of the junction unmatched. The CDR3 bases are TGTGCCAGCAGACCGCAGGGGGCGAACCCCTACGAGCAGTACTTC. Encoded protein: CASRPQGANPYEQYF.

V is TRBV11-2 and J is TRBJ2-2; 9 positions agree with TRBD2. The CDR3 contains 17 residues. The germline gives CDR1 SGHAT, CDR2 FQNNGV. V shed 5 bases, J shed 4 bases, and the junction held 11 bases outside the gene matches. CDR3 sequence reads: CASSLISGSIGTGELFF. The CDR3 coding sequence is TGTGCCAGCAGCCTGATTAGCGGGAGTATCGGCACCGGGGAGCTGTTTTTT.

This sequence joins TRBV6-5 and TRBJ1-2; 7 bases are shared with TRBD1. The CDR3 contains 15 residues. Looked up from germline, CDR1 is MNHEY and CDR2 is SVGAGI. The J segment lost 8 bases and the V segment lost 7 bases, leaving 16 bases of the junction unmatched. CDR3 loop: CASIPTGKARIGYTF. The CDR3 region has the DNA TGTGCCAGCATCCCGACAGGGAAAGCCCGAATAGGCTACACCTTC.

This clone was seen once. The rearrangement links TRBV11-2 to TRBJ2-1, with D tentatively TRBD2 (6 bases). V lost 5 bases, J lost 4 bases, and 21 bases lay in between. The germline gives CDR1 SGHAT, CDR2 FQNNGV. The CDR3 length is 17 residues. CDR3 sequence reads: CASSPAVSRGSYNEQFF. CDR3 nucleotides: TGTGCCAGCAGCCCGGCGGTCAGCCGGGGGTCGTACAATGAGCAGTTCTTC.

Comments on this clone: This sample also contains other DNA sequences that code for the same CDR3. The genes are TRBV7-9 and TRBJ1-4, with TRBD1 matching 7 bases. Trimming removed 3 bases from V and 4 bases from J; junction bases left unmatched: 8. The CDR3 runs to 16 residues. The germline CDR1 and CDR2 sequences are SEHNR and FQNEAQ (reference sequence). In DNA form, the CDR3 reads TGTGCCAGCAGCTTGCTACCGGGACAGAATAATGAAAAACTGTTTTTT. Translation: CASSLLPGQNNEKLFF. Looking up the rest from reference TRBV7-9 and TRBJ1-4 gives the full variable domain: DTGVSQNPRHKITKRGQNVTFRCDPISEHNRLYWYRQTLGQGPEFLTYFQNEAQLEKSRLLSDRFSAERPKGSFSTLEIQRTEQGDSAMYLCASSLLPGQNNEKLFFGSGTQLSVL.

This chain joins TRBV9 and TRBJ2-1, with unresolved D. Germline V gives CDR1 SGDLS, CDR2 YYNGEE. Deletions cut 0 bases from V and 4 bases from J, with 11 bases between. The CDR3 has 15 amino acids. The CDR3 loop is CASSVGSDFYNEQFF. The CDR3 DNA reads as TGTGCCAGCAGCGTAGGTTCCGACTTTTACAATGAGCAGTTCTTC.

About this clone: At one end the junction does not follow the germline gene, possibly because of a read error. This chain joins TRBV5-1 and TRBJ1-2, with D maybe TRBD1 (5 bases). This CDR3 has 13 residues. Germline CDR1 SGHRS, CDR2 YFSETQ. Here the CDR3 reads CASSLEGGGTGSF. CDR3 coding DNA: TGCGCCAGCAGCTTGGAGGGCGGAGGGACCGGGTCCTTC.